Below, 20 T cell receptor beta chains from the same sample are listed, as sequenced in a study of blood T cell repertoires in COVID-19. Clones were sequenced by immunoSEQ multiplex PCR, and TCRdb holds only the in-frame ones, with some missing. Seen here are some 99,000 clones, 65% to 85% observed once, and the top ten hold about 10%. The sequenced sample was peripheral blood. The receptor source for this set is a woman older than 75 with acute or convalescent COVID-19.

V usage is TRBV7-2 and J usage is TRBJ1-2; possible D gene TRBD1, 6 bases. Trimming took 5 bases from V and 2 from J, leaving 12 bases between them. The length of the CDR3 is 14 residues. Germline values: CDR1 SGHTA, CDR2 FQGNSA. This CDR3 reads CASSPGGRNYGYTF. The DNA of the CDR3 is TGTGCCAGCAGCCCGGGGGGGCGGAACTATGGCTACACCTTC.

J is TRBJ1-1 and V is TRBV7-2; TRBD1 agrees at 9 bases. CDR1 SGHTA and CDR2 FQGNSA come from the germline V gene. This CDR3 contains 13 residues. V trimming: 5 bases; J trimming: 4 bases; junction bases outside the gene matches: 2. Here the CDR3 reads CASSPGQGTEAFF. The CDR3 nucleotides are TGTGCCAGCAGCCCGGGACAGGGCACTGAAGCTTTCTTT.

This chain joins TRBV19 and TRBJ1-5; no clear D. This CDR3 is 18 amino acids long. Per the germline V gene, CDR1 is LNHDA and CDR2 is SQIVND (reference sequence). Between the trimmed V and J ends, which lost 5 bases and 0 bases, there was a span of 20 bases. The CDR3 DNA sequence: TGTGCCAGTAGTTCCCTAGTCCCCCACACGAATAGCAATCAGCCCCAGCATTTT. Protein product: CASSSLVPHTNSNQPQHF.

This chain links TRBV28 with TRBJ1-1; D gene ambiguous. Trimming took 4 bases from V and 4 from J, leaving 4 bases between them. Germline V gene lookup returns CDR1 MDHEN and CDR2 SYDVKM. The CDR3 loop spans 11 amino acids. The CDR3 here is CASSYITEAFF. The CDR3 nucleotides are TGTGCCAGCAGTTATATCACTGAAGCTTTCTTT.

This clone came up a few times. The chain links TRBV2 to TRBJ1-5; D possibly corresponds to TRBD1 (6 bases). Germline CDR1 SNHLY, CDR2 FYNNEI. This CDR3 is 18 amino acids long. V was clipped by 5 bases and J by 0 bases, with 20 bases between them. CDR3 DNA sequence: TGTGCCAGCAGTCAGGGGCCGCGTCCTGGCTATAGCAATCAGCCCCAGCATTTT. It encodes CASSQGPRPGYSNQPQHF.

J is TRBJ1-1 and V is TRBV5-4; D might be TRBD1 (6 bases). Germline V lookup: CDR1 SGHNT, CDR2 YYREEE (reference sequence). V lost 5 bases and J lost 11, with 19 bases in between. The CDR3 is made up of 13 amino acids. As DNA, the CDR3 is TGTGCCAGCAGTCACTGGACAGACCCCGTCGCTTTCTTT. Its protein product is CASSHWTDPVAFF.

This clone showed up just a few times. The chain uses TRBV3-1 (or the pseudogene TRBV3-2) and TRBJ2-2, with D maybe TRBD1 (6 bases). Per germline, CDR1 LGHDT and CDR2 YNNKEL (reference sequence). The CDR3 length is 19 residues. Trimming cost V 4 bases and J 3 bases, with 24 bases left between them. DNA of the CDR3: TGTGCCAGCAGCCTCCCCACAGGGTTGTTAAGTCGCGACACCGGGGAGCTGTTTTTT. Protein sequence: CASSLPTGLLSRDTGELFF.

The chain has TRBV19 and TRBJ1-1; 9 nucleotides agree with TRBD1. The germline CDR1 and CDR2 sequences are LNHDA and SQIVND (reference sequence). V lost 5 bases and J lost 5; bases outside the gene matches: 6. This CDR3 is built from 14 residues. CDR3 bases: TGTGCCAGTAGTCTCGGACAGGGGTGGACTGAAGCTTTCTTT. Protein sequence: CASSLGQGWTEAFF.

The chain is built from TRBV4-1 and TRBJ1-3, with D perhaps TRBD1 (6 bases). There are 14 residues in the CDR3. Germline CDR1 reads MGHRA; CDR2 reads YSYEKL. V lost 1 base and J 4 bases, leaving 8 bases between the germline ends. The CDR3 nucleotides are TGCGCCAGCAGCCAAGGACAGGCGGGAAACACCATATATTTT. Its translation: CASSQGQAGNTIYF.

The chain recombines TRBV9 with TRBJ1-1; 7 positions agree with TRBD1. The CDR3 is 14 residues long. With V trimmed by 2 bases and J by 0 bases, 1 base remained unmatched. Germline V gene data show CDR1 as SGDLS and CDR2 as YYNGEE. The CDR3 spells CASSVGTVNTEAFF. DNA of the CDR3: TGTGCCAGCAGCGTCGGGACAGTGAACACTGAAGCTTTCTTT.

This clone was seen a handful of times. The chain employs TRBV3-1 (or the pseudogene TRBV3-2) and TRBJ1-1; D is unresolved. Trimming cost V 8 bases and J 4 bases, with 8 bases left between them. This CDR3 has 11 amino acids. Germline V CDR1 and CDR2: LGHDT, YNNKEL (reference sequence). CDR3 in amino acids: CASHRGTEAFF. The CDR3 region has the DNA TGTGCCAGCCACCGGGGCACTGAAGCTTTCTTT.

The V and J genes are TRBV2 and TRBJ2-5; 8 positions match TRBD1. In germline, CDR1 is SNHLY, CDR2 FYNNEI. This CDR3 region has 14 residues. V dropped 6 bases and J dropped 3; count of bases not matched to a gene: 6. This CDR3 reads CASRARTGKETQYF. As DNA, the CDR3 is TGTGCCAGCAGAGCCCGGACAGGGAAAGAGACCCAGTACTTC.

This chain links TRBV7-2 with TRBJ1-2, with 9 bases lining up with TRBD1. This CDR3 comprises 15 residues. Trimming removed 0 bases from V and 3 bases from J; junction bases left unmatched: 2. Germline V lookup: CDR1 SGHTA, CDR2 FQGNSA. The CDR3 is CASSLARDRDYGYTF. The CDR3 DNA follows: TGTGCCAGCAGCTTAGCGCGGGACAGGGACTATGGCTACACCTTC.

CDR3 nucleotides: TGTGCCACCAGCAGGAGGGACACGAACACTGAAGCTTTCTTT. It specifies CATSRRDTNTEAFF. The chain links TRBV15 to TRBJ1-1; the D gene is possibly TRBD1 (6 bases). Germline CDR1 LNHNV, CDR2 YYDKDF (reference sequence). The CDR3 covers 14 residues. V was clipped by 3 bases and J by 1 base, with 9 bases between them. The variable domain in full, completed from reference TRBV15 and TRBJ1-1, reads DAMVIQNPRYQVTQFGKPVTLSCSQTLNHNVMYWYQQKSSQAPKLLFHYYDKDFNNEADTPDNFQSRRPNTSFCFLDIRSPGLGDTAMYLCATSRRDTNTEAFFGQGTRLTVV.

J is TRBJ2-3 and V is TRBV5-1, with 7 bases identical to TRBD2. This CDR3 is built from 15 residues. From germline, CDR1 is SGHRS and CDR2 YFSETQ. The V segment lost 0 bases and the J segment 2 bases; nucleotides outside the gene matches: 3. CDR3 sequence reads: CASSLAGGPTDTQYF. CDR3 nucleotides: TGCGCCAGCAGCTTGGCGGGGGGACCCACAGATACGCAGTATTTT.

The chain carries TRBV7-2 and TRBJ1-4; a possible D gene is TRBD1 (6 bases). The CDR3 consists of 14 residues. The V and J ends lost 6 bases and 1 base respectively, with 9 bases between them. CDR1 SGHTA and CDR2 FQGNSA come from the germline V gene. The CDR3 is CASRQGITNEKLFF. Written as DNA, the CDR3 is TGTGCCAGCAGACAGGGTATAACTAATGAAAAACTGTTTTTT. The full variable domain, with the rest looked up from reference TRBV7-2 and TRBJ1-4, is GAGVSQSPSNKVTEKGKDVELRCDPISGHTALYWYRQSLGQGLEFLIYFQGNSAPDKSGLPSDRFSAERTGGSVSTLTIQRTQQEDSAVYLCASRQGITNEKLFFGSGTQLSVL.

CDR3 region: CASSLGRADGYTF. CDR3 DNA: TGTGCCAGCAGTTTAGGGAGGGCGGATGGCTACACCTTC. The chain employs TRBV27 and TRBJ1-2; no clear D. Per the germline V gene, CDR1 is MNHEY and CDR2 is SMNVEV (reference sequence). The CDR3 runs 13 residues. V dropped 2 bases and J dropped 6 bases, with 10 bases sitting between them.

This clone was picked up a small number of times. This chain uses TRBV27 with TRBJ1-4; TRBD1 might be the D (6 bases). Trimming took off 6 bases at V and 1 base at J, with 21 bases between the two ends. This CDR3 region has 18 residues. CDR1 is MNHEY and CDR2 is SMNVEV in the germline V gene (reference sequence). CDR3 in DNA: TGTGCCAGCAGCCCCTCCCCCCCACAGGGTAGAACTAATGAAAAACTGTTTTTT. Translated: CASSPSPPQGRTNEKLFF.

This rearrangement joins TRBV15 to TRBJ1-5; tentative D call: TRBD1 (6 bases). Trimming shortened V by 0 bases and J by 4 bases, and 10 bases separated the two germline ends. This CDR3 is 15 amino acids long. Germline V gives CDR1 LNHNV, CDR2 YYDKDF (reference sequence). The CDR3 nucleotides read TGTGCCACCAGCAGAGACACAGGGACGAATCAGCCCCAGCATTTT. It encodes CATSRDTGTNQPQHF.

The CDR3 DNA reads as TGTGCCAGCAGTTACTCGCCGAGGACTGAAGCTTTCTTT. Protein sequence: CASSYSPRTEAFF. This rearrangement joins TRBV6-5 to TRBJ1-1, with D hard to call. The CDR3 contains 13 residues. V lost 0 bases to trimming and J lost 5 bases, with 7 bases between them. Germline CDR1 is MNHEY and CDR2 is SVGAGI.